What follows is one T cell receptor (beta chain) and its context. Its target is not known. The CD4+ fraction was divided into a CD45RA+ naive subset and a CD45RA-negative memory subset. Clones were read by immunoSEQ multiplex PCR, and TCRdb kept only the in-frame ones, dropping some. The repertoire includes some 2,500,000 clones, under 95% of them detected once, and approximately 0.4% sits in the top ten. The source of the sample is a study of shared clonotypes between healthy human individuals. Overall study context: Every donor yielded three CD4 naive, three CD4 memory, two CD8 naive and one CD8 memory plate. Overall study results and limits: The generation probabilities recorded for non-shared clonotypes fell below those of clonotypes shared by all four donors. Memory subsets generally showed lower estimated richness than naive subsets.

This TCR came from a young man in good health. Some clones in this sample may be carry-over from other donors' samples. Material: naive CD4+ T cells from PBMCs. Subset meaning: CD45RA+ positively selected.

CDR3 nucleotides: TGTGCCAGCAGTGATAGCGGGGTAAATGGCTACACCTTC. Amino acids: CASSDSGVNGYTF. The V gene is TRBV6-1, the J gene TRBJ1-2; D gene uncertain. CDR3 length: 13 amino acids. Trimming shortened V by 3 bases and J by 6 bases, and 11 bases separated the two germline ends. Germline V gene sequence: CDR1 MNHNS, CDR2 SASEGT.